The 31 T cell receptor beta chains below were found in one sample sequenced in a study of blood T cells in healthy people across ages. PCR was performed a second time for about 7 to 12 cycles using a sample-barcoded 5' primer and a J-beta primer mix. TCRdb fed the 5' RACE reads into MiXCR, producing one record per CDR3 protein. The sample holds 450,000 to 700,000 distinct CDR3 sequences, 27% seen once. Sequencing input: blood. The receptor set was obtained from a woman aged 70-85 years in good health.

This clonotype has more than one count but fewer than ten. The V call is TRBV3-1, the J call TRBJ1-1; 9 positions agree with TRBD1. The CDR3 is 16 residues long. The germline gives CDR1 LGHDT, CDR2 YNNKEL (reference sequence). With V trimmed by 4 bases and J by 1 base, 7 bases remained unmatched. The CDR3 DNA follows: TGTGCCAGCAGCCCCACAGGGGGCGGAGGGAACACTGAAGCTTTCTTT. Protein: CASSPTGGGGNTEAFF.

This clonotype occurred a few times. A much larger clone is a single base away; this may be a read error. It is likely a read error, because the conserved phenylalanine at the end of the CDR3 is missing. This rearrangement joins TRBV6-5 to TRBJ2-5; TRBD1 aligns across 10 bases. The J call could be wrong; TRBJ2-7 is a better fit for the DNA end. The V gene's germline CDR1 is MNHEY and CDR2 SVGAGI. The CDR3 runs 13 residues. CDR3 bases: TGTGCCAGCAGTGGGACAGGGGTTTACGAGCAGTACCTC. Translated: CASSGTGVYEQYL.

This rearrangement joins TRBV6-5 to TRBJ2-7, with D unresolved. V lost 6 bases to trimming and J lost 6 bases, with 15 bases between them. The CDR3 totals 13 residues. Germline V gene sequence: CDR1 MNHEY, CDR2 SVGAGI. Written as DNA, the CDR3 is TGTGCCAGCAGCCCGGATGGTGACGTCGAGCAGTACTTC. This encodes CASSPDGDVEQYF.

V is TRBV29-1 and J is TRBJ2-1; D is ambiguous. Deletions cut 7 bases from V and 0 bases from J, with 16 bases between. CDR1 is SQVTM and CDR2 is ANQGSEA in the germline V gene. CDR3 length: 15 amino acids. CDR3: CSAETPEYSYNEQFF. For the CDR3, the DNA is TGCAGCGCCGAGACCCCCGAATACTCCTACAATGAGCAGTTCTTC.

The rearrangement joins TRBV7-3 to TRBJ1-2; no clear D. The CDR3 has 13 amino acids. The ends were cut back, 1 base at V and 6 bases at J, with 9 bases in the middle. Germline CDR1 and CDR2: SGHTA and FQGTGA. The DNA of the CDR3 is TGTGCCAGCAGCTTAATAGGCAGAAATGGCTACACCTTC. As protein: CASSLIGRNGYTF.

This clonotype was seen a few times. The V and J genes are TRBV4-1 and TRBJ1-5; TRBD1 agrees at 11 bases. Germline V gene lookup returns CDR1 MGHRA and CDR2 YSYEKL. Trimming cost V 5 bases and J 11 bases; bases outside gene matches: 11. This CDR3 is built from 15 residues. The CDR3 reads CASSKSGQGVRAQHF. The DNA for the CDR3 is TGCGCCAGCAGCAAATCGGGACAGGGGGTTCGGGCCCAGCATTTT.

Note on this clonotype: An end of the junction differs from the germline gene, which may be a read error. The V gene is TRBV7-2, the J gene TRBJ1-3; no firm D call. The germline CDR1 and CDR2 sequences are SGHTA and FQGNSA. There are 13 residues in the CDR3. In DNA, the CDR3 is TGTGCCAACAGCCCCACTGGGGGAAACACCATATATTTT. Protein sequence: CANSPTGGNTIYF. The variable domain in full, with the rest retrieved from reference TRBV7-2 and TRBJ1-3, is GAGVSQSPSNKVTEKGKDVELRCDPISGHTALYWYRQSLGQGLEFLIYFQGNSAPDKSGLPSDRFSAERTGGSVSTLTIQRTQQEDSAVYLCANSPTGGNTIYFGEGSWLTVV.

The chain uses TRBV7-2 and TRBJ2-1, with D unresolved. TRBJ2-7 matches the DNA end more closely, so the J call is doubtful. Germline V CDR1 and CDR2: SGHTA, FQGNSA. The CDR3 is 14 residues long. In nucleotides, the CDR3 is TGTGCCAGCAGCTTAGGGTCGGACGGTTACGAGCAGTACTTC. Protein product: CASSLGSDGYEQYF.

This clonotype was counted a few times. This chain uses TRBV18 with TRBJ1-3; D not resolved. Germline-derived CDR1 and CDR2 are KGHSH and LQKENI. The CDR3 runs to 13 residues. The V end was cut by 5 bases, the J end by 4 bases, with 9 bases between. The CDR3 DNA is TGTGCCAGCTCAGCCCCCCCGGGAAACACCATATATTTT. Its translation is CASSAPPGNTIYF.

In this sample, this clonotype turned up a few times. The V call is TRBV20-1, the J call TRBJ2-5, with 10 bases identical to TRBD2. Trimming at V came to 6 bases and at J to 4 bases, leaving 5 bases not matched to a gene. CDR1 is DFQATT and CDR2 is SNEGSKA in the germline V gene (reference sequence). There are 13 residues in the CDR3. The CDR3, as DNA: TGCAGTGCAAGGGGACTAGCGTTAGAGACCCAGTACTTC. Translating it yields CSARGLALETQYF.

Only a few counts were recorded for this clonotype. The chain links TRBV6-2 or TRBV6-3 to TRBJ2-2; D not resolved. CDR1 and CDR2 from the germline V gene are MNHEY and SVGEGT. The CDR3 is made up of 13 amino acids. The germline V and J ends were trimmed by 1 base and 6 bases, with 6 bases remaining between them. This CDR3 reads CASSYFVAGELFF. Here the CDR3 DNA reads TGTGCCAGCAGTTACTTTGTAGCCGGGGAGCTGTTTTTT.

This clonotype was recorded a few times. The rearrangement uses TRBV7-2 and TRBJ1-5; a weak D match, TRBD1 (5 bases). Trimming stripped 2 bases from V and 5 bases from J, with 10 bases between. The V gene's germline CDR1 is SGHTA and CDR2 FQGNSA. The CDR3 is 14 residues long. CDR3 bases: TGTGCCAGCAGCTTACGCAGGGCCGATCAGCCCCAGCATTTT. Its protein is CASSLRRADQPQHF.

This clonotype appeared a few times. The CDR3 DNA reads as TGCGCCAGCAGCCCCTTGCTAGCGACGAGCACAGATACGCAGTATTTT. It codes for CASSPLLATSTDTQYF. V usage is TRBV4-3 and J usage is TRBJ2-3, with a tentative D call TRBD2 (6 bases). CDR1 and CDR2 (germline): LGHNA, YSLEER. The CDR3 has 16 residues. V dropped 4 bases and J dropped 0 bases, with 14 bases sitting between them.

This clonotype was detected a few times. V is TRBV3-1 and J is TRBJ2-2; weak D call: TRBD1 (5 bases). This CDR3 comprises 16 residues. Trimming stripped 0 bases from V and 5 bases from J, with 13 bases between. CDR1 and CDR2 from the germline V gene are LGHDT and YNNKEL (reference sequence). For the CDR3, the DNA is TGTGCCAGCAGCCAAGATAGAGCAGGGCGGACCGGGGAGCTGTTTTTT. It yields the protein CASSQDRAGRTGELFF.

The gene calls are TRBV5-6 and TRBJ2-5; D possibly corresponds to TRBD2 (5 bases). V was clipped by 0 bases and J by 1 base, with 7 bases between them. CDR1 and CDR2 from the germline V gene are SGHDT and YYEEEE. This CDR3 region has 14 residues. Written as DNA, the CDR3 is TGTGCCAGCAGCTTGGAAACTAGCCAAGAGACCCAGTACTTC. It yields the protein CASSLETSQETQYF. The variable domain in full, completed from reference TRBV5-6 and TRBJ2-5, reads DAGVTQSPTHLIKTRGQQVTLRCSPKSGHDTVSWYQQALGQGPQFIFQYYEEEERQRGNFPDRFSGHQFPNYSSELNVNALLLGDSALYLCASSLETSQETQYFGPGTRLLVL.

The chain joins TRBV24-1 to TRBJ2-5; possibly TRBD1 for D (6 bases). CDR3 size: 14 residues. Trimming cost V 4 bases and J 5 bases, with 13 bases left between them. Germline CDR1 KGHDR, CDR2 SFDVKD. Here the CDR3 DNA reads TGTGCCACCAGTGACAACAGGGTAGGGGAGACCCAGTACTTC. This translates into CATSDNRVGETQYF.

There are a few counts of this clonotype. The V call is TRBV3-1, the J call TRBJ2-1, with a weak D call TRBD1 (5 bases). V was trimmed by 1 base and J by 4 bases, leaving 20 bases between them. There are 18 residues in the CDR3. Germline V gives CDR1 LGHDT, CDR2 YNNKEL (reference sequence). CDR3 protein: CASSQAKGSAHLYNEQFF. The CDR3 DNA sequence: TGTGCCAGCAGCCAAGCAAAGGGGTCCGCTCACCTGTACAATGAGCAGTTCTTC.

Only a few counts were recorded for this clonotype. The junction departs from germline at one end; a sequencing error may be responsible. The chain has TRBV5-1 and TRBJ1-2; 8 nucleotides match TRBD1. Germline V gene lookup returns CDR1 SGHRS and CDR2 YFSETQ. The CDR3 extends over 18 amino acids. The CDR3 nucleotides are TGCGCCTGCAGCTTCGTGGCGACAGGGGCCGCCCTATACACTGGCTACACCTTC. Protein sequence: CACSFVATGAALYTGYTF.

This clonotype has a handful of counts. The V and J genes are TRBV5-5 and TRBJ1-4; perhaps TRBD1 as D (6 bases). V lost 4 bases, J lost 9 bases, and 22 bases lay in between. The CDR3 runs 16 residues. The germline CDR1 and CDR2 sequences are SGHKS and YYEKEE (reference sequence). In DNA, the CDR3 is TGTGCCAGCAGCCTCATACTACAGGGAGAGGGGAAAAAACTGTTTTTT. Its protein is CASSLILQGEGKKLFF. Drawing the rest from reference TRBV5-5 and TRBJ1-4, the complete variable domain is DAGVTQSPTHLIKTRGQQVTLRCSPISGHKSVSWYQQVLGQGPQFIFQYYEKEERGRGNFPDRFSARQFPNYSSELNVNALLLGDSALYLCASSLILQGEGKKLFFGSGTQLSVL.

This clonotype showed up just a few times. The V and J genes are TRBV7-2 and TRBJ2-1; D might be TRBD1 (6 bases). Germline V gives CDR1 SGHTA, CDR2 FQGNSA. V was trimmed by 5 bases and J by 15 bases, leaving 20 bases between them. The CDR3 contains 13 residues. The CDR3 loop reads CASSQLGTLVRFF. The CDR3 DNA sequence: TGTGCCAGCAGCCAATTGGGGACACTCGTCAGGTTCTTC.

This clonotype was seen a few times. The chain is built from TRBV3-1 and TRBJ2-5; a weak D match, TRBD2 (5 bases). Germline V gives CDR1 LGHDT, CDR2 YNNKEL (reference sequence). This CDR3 has 14 amino acids. Trimming took 2 bases from V and 5 from J, leaving 12 bases between them. The CDR3 nucleotides read TGTGCCAGCAGCCAAACTAGATCGGTCGAGACCCAGTACTTC. This encodes CASSQTRSVETQYF.

This clonotype was seen only a few times. The chain links TRBV5-1 to TRBJ2-2; 7 bases align to TRBD1. V trimming: 0 bases; J trimming: 7 bases; junction bases outside the gene matches: 6. This CDR3 has 15 amino acids. The V gene's germline CDR1 is SGHRS and CDR2 YFSETQ. CDR3 bases: TGCGCCAGCAGCTTGGGGACAGGCAGAAACGGGGAGCTGTTTTTT. It is translated as CASSLGTGRNGELFF.

A remark on this clonotype: At one boundary the junction diverges from the germline segment, which might be a read error. The rearrangement links TRBV7-2 to TRBJ2-5; D tentatively fits TRBD1 or TRBD2 (6 bases each). Germline V gene data show CDR1 as SGHTA and CDR2 as FQGNSA. The CDR3 contains 13 residues. The DNA for the CDR3 is TGTGCCAGCAGCTTGCACAGGGAGGAGAACCAGTACTTC. Translation: CASSLHREENQYF. The whole variable domain, remainder taken from reference TRBV7-2 and TRBJ2-5, is GAGVSQSPSNKVTEKGKDVELRCDPISGHTALYWYRQSLGQGLEFLIYFQGNSAPDKSGLPSDRFSAERTGGSVSTLTIQRTQQEDSAVYLCASSLHREENQYFGPGTRLLVL.

A note on this clonotype: A junction boundary mismatches the germline segment, possibly from a read error. This rearrangement joins TRBV29-1 to TRBJ1-2; TRBD1 aligns across 7 bases. Germline loops: CDR1 SQVTM, CDR2 ANQGSEA. This CDR3 is built from 12 residues. CDR3 nucleotides: TGCAGCGTGCCACAGGGGAACTATAGCTACACCTTC. It specifies CSVPQGNYSYTF. Variable domain in full (rest from reference TRBV29-1 and TRBJ1-2): SAVISQKPSRDICQRGTSLTIQCQVDSQVTMMFWYRQQPGQSLTLIATANQGSEATYESGFVIDKFPISRPNLTFSTLTVSNMSPEDSSIYLCSVPQGNYSYTFGSGTRLTVV.

The chain is built from TRBV28 and TRBJ1-4; D is possibly TRBD1 (6 bases). Trimming cost V 8 bases and J 7 bases, with 20 bases left between them. From germline, CDR1 is MDHEN and CDR2 SYDVKM. There are 15 residues in the CDR3. As DNA, the CDR3 is TGTGCCAGCTGTGCTGGGGGGGCCGGGAGTGAAAAACTGTTTTTT. Translated: CASCAGGAGSEKLFF.

The V and J genes are TRBV14 and TRBJ2-7, with D tentatively TRBD1 or TRBD2 (7 bases each). The CDR3 is made up of 13 amino acids. V was cut by 4 bases and J by 10 bases, with 17 bases left in between. Germline V gene data show CDR1 as SGHDN and CDR2 as FVKESK. In DNA form, the CDR3 reads TGTGCCAGCAGCCGTCCAGGGGGGGCGGAACAGTACTTC. Its protein is CASSRPGGAEQYF.

The rearrangement joins TRBV2 to TRBJ1-4, with D perhaps TRBD1 (6 bases). The V and J ends lost 6 bases and 3 bases respectively, with 14 bases between them. CDR1 and CDR2 (germline): SNHLY, FYNNEI. The length of the CDR3 is 15 residues. CDR3 amino acids: CASSAQGRPNEKLFF. In nucleotides, the CDR3 is TGTGCCAGCAGCGCACAGGGACGACCTAATGAAAAACTGTTTTTT.

In this sample, this clonotype turned up a few times. The genes are TRBV12-5 and TRBJ2-6; D is uncertain. This CDR3 spans 15 amino acids. Trimming cost V 3 bases and J 0 bases, with 6 bases left between them. Germline V gene sequence: CDR1 LGHNT, CDR2 FRNRAP. The CDR3 reads CASGFLVSGANVLTF. The CDR3 DNA is TGTGCTAGTGGTTTTCTCGTCTCTGGGGCCAACGTCCTGACTTTC.

V gene TRBV18 combines with J gene TRBJ1-2, with a weak D call TRBD1 (6 bases). The CDR3 totals 14 residues. Trimming shortened V by 4 bases and J by 3 bases, and 12 bases separated the two germline ends. Germline values: CDR1 KGHSH, CDR2 LQKENI. CDR3 loop: CASSLSGDDYGYTF. In DNA form, the CDR3 reads TGTGCCAGCTCACTCTCAGGGGACGACTATGGCTACACCTTC.

The CDR3 is CSVETGRHYEQYF. The CDR3, as DNA: TGCAGCGTTGAGACGGGCCGACACTACGAGCAGTACTTC. V usage is TRBV29-1 and J usage is TRBJ2-7; D is unresolved. Looked up from germline, CDR1 is SQVTM and CDR2 is ANQGSEA. Trimming removed 3 bases from V and 3 bases from J, with 12 bases in between. CDR3 length equals 13 residues.

The table lists this clonotype with a few counts. The chain is built from TRBV4-1 and TRBJ1-4; D ambiguous. Per germline, CDR1 MGHRA and CDR2 YSYEKL. V was pared by 2 bases and J by 4 bases, with 23 bases between. This CDR3 comprises 19 residues. CDR3 sequence (DNA): TGCGCCAGCAGCCAATTTGAGGTCGGGAAGTCTTCTCTTAATGAAAAACTGTTTTTT. The encoded protein is CASSQFEVGKSSLNEKLFF.